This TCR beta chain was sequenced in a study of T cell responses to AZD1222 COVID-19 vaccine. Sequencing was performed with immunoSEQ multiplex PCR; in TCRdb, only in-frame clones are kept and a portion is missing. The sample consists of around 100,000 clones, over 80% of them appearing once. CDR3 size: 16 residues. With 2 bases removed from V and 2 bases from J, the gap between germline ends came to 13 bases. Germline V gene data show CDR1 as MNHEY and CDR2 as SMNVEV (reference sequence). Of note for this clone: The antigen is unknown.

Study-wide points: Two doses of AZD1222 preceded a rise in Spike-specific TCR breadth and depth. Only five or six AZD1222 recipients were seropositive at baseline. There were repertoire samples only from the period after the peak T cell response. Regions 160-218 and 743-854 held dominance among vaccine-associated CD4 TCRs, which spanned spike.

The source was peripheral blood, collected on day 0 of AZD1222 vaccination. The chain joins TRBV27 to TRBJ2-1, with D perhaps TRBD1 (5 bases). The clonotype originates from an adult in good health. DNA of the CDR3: TGTGCCAGCAGTTTAACCGATCGGACACCCTACAATGAGCAGTTCTTC. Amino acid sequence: CASSLTDRTPYNEQFF.